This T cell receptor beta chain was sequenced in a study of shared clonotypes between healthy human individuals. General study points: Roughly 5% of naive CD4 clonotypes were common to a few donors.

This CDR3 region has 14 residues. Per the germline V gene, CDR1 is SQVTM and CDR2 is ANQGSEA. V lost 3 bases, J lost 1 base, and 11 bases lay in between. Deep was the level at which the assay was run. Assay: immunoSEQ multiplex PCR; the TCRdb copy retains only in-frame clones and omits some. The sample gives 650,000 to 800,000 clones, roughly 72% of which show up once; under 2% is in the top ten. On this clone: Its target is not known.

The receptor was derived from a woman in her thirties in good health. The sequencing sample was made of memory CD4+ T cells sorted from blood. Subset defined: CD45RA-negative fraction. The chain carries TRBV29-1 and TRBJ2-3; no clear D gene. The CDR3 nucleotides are TGCAGCGTTGATCGAAATTCAGGCACAGATACGCAGTATTTT. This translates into CSVDRNSGTDTQYF.